This T cell receptor (beta chain) came from a study of monozygotic twins with inflammatory bowel disease (dated by TCRdb to about 2019). Some background on the complete study: A total of roughly 28 monozygotic twin pairs were included in the full study, comprising nine German pairs (four IBD-concordant, five IBD-discordant) and 19 IBD-discordant Danish pairs. Within discordant pairs, disease-associated traits were sought mainly by comparing IBD patients with their genetically identical healthy co-twins. Each individual had, on average, about 151 000 unique TCRalpha sequences and 181 000 unique TCRbeta sequences available for analysis.

Broader findings and caveats from the paper: Different T cell subtypes could not be distinguished in the analysis. No single strong signal or clonotype linked to IBD turned up in the results, so the idea that one exists was not supported. Repertoire similarity did not differ between concordant and discordant twins, possibly due to limited statistical power. TCRbeta repertoire diversity, by inverse Simpson index, was decreased in IBD patients compared with their healthy co-twins. Because patients were on differing immunosuppressive treatments, the repertoires may have picked up extra background noise and inter-individual variability. Fewer clonotypes were shared with other individuals by IBD patients than by healthy twins, most markedly in patients showing signs of disease activity.

Library preparation used 5' RACE. For each TCR library, approximately 3.5 ug of total RNA was used. For each sample, cDNA synthesis with SMARTScribe reverse transcriptase was split into eight separate reactions. Unique molecular identifiers containing a 6-nucleotide sample barcode were introduced through template switching during cDNA synthesis. Amplification of TCRalpha and TCRbeta cDNA involved two nested PCRs of about 15 and 9 cycles, and each PCR was followed by bead purification. Before amplification, the cDNA was both treated with uracil DNA-glycosylase and purified with the QIAquick PCR purification kit. The second PCR was the step at which Illumina TruSeq-compatible adapters and sample-specific barcodes were added. Library quality and concentration were assessed using TapeStation and Qubit, and roughly 5.5 ng of each library was pooled. Pooled libraries were sequenced on an Illumina HiSeq2500 single-index Rapid Run with 2 x 100 bp reads and custom sequencing primers. From the authors' description of their analysis: MiGEC version 1.2.6 was used for UMI-based consensus assembly, which corrected PCR and sequencing errors. MiXCR version 2.1.1 was used for V(D)J alignment, clonotype assembly and CDR3 extraction. To normalise gene usage, clonotype sharing and MAIT/NKT TCR abundance, the top 1000, 10 000 and 20 000 clonotypes in each sample were analysed. After downsampling to 27 000 UMIs, diversity was calculated as the inverse Simpson index using the vegan R package. Paired Mann-Whitney U tests on discordant twin pairs were used, with Benjamini-Hochberg multiple-testing correction. TCRdb reprocessed the reads and lists each CDR3 protein sequence as a single entry, with no DNA. The V and J calls and clone size are TCRdb's, not the authors'. This sample's listing comprises about 350,000 distinct CDR3 sequences. 2% to 2.5% of the sample goes to the ten largest clones.

The germline V gene (reference sequence) supplies CDR1 SEHNR and CDR2 FQNEAQ. The CDR3 starts with the cysteine, ends with the phenylalanine, and has 14 residues. No DNA was logged. Note on this clonotype: Its antigen target is currently unknown.

From each donor, an approximately 2.5 ml peripheral blood sample was drawn into PAXgene tubes and stored at -80 degrees C. Without T cell sorting, total RNA was isolated from whole blood using the PAXgene blood miRNA kit on an automated QIAcube. Deep TCRalpha and TCRbeta repertoire profiling with unique molecular barcoding was performed on peripheral blood of monozygotic twin pairs concordant or discordant for inflammatory bowel disease. Smoking habits were recorded for all twin pairs, with individuals classified as current, former or never smokers. The source material was blood. This clonotype originated in a human donor with ulcerative colitis or Crohn's disease, or a healthy co-twin of an affected twin (not recorded which). Rearrangement joined TRBV7-9 to TRBJ1-2. CDR3 loop: CASSPRPVGNGYTF.